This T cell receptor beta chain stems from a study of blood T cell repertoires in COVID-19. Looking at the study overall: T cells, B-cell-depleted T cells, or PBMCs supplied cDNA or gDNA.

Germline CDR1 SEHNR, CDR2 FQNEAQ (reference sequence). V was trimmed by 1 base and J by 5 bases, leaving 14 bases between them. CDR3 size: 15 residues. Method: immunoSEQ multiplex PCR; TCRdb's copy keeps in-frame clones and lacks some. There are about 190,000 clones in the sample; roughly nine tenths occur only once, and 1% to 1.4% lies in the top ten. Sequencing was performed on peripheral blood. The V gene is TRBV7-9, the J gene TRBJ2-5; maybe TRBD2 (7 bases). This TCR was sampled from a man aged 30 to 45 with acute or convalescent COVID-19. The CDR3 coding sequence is TGTGCCAGCAGCTTAGGGGACCGCGGGGGCGAGACCCAGTACTTC. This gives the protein CASSLGDRGGETQYF.